The T cell receptor beta chain described here comes from a study of spatial heterogeneity in lung cancer. Study at large: Sequence detection consistently recorded a greater number of beta-chain than alpha-chain sequences. The study found that TCR transcript counts in tumor regions correlated strongly with a matched bulk RNA-seq T cell module score. Study-wide findings and caveats: Tumor mutation count correlated with how many alpha and beta TCRs expanded intratumorally.

V shed 4 bases, J shed 4 bases, and the junction held 7 bases outside the gene matches. This CDR3 is 14 amino acids long. The germline V gene has CDR1 SGHRS and CDR2 YFSETQ. About this clonotype: Its antigen is undetermined.

TCRdb used MiXCR to reprocess the 5' RACE reads, holding one entry per CDR3 protein. Among 20,000 to 25,000 distinct CDR3 sequences, about 16% were seen once, and the ten largest hold about 31%. Indicated time point: sample taken at primary tumor resection. There were 65 or so donors, all of them untreated patients with early-stage non-small cell lung cancer. The sequenced material consisted of unsorted whole RNA from tumor, nontumor lung or frozen PBMC. The TCR originated in a female donor with early-stage non-small cell lung cancer. The genes are TRBV5-1 and TRBJ2-5; TRBD1 matches 7 bases. Sequencing used lung tumor tissue, obtained at surgery. CDR3 region: CASSLGTERETQYF. DNA of the CDR3: TGCGCCAGCAGCCTCGGGACAGAAAGAGAGACCCAGTACTTC.